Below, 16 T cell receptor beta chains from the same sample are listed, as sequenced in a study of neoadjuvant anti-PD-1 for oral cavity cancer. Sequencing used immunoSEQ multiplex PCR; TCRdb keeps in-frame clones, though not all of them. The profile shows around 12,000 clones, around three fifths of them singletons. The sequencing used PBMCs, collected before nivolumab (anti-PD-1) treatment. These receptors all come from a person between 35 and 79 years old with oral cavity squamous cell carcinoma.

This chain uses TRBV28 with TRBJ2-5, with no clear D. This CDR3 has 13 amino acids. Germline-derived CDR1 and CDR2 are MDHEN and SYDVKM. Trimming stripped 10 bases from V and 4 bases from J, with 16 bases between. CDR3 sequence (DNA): TGTGCCACCAGCACCCCATCGCTAGAGACCCAGTACTTC. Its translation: CATSTPSLETQYF.

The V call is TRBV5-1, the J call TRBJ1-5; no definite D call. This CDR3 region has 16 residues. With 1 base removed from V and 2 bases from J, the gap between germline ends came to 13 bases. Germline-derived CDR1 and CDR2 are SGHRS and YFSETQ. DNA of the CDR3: TGCGCCAGCAGCTTGCAAGCCCAGAATGGCAATCAGCCCCAGCATTTT. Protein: CASSLQAQNGNQPQHF.

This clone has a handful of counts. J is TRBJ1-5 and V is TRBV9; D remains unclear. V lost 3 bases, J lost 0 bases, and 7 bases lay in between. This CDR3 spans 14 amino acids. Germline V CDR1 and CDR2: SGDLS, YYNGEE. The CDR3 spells CASSAGRSNQPQHF. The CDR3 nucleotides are TGTGCCAGCAGCGCCGGACGTAGCAATCAGCCCCAGCATTTT.

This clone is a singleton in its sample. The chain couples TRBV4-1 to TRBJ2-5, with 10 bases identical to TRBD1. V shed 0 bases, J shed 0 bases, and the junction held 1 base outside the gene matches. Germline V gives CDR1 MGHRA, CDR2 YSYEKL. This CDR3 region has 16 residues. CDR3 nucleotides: TGCGCCAGCAGCCAAGAGGGACAGGGGTACCAAGAGACCCAGTACTTC. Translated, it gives CASSQEGQGYQETQYF.

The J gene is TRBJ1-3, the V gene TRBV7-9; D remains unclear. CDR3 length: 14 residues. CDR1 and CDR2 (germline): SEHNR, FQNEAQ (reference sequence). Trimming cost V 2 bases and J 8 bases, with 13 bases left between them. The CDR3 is CASSLYIEGDTIYF. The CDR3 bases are TGTGCCAGCAGCTTATATATAGAGGGAGACACCATATATTTT. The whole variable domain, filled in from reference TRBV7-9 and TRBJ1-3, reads DTGVSQNPRHKITKRGQNVTFRCDPISEHNRLYWYRQTLGQGPEFLTYFQNEAQLEKSRLLSDRFSAERPKGSFSTLEIQRTEQGDSAMYLCASSLYIEGDTIYFGEGSWLTVV.

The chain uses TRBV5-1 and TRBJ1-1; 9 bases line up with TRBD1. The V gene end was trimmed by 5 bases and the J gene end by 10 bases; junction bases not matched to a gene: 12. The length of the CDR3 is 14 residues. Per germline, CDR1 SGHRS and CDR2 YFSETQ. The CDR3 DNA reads TGCGCCAGCAGAGCATCCGGGACAGGGCACCGAGCTTTCTTT. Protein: CASRASGTGHRAFF.

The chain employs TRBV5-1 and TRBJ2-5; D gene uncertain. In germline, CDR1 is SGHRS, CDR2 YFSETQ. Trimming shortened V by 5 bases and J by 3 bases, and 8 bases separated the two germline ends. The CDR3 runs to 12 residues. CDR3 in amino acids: CASRTREETQYF. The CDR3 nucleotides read TGCGCCAGCAGGACCCGGGAAGAGACCCAGTACTTC.

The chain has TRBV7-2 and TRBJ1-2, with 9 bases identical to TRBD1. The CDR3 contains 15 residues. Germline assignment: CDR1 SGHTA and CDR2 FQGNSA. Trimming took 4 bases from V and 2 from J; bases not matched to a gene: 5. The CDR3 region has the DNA TGTGCCAGCAGCTACCCGGACAGGGGCAACTATGGCTACACCTTC. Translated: CASSYPDRGNYGYTF. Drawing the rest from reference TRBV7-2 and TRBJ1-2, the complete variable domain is GAGVSQSPSNKVTEKGKDVELRCDPISGHTALYWYRQSLGQGLEFLIYFQGNSAPDKSGLPSDRFSAERTGGSVSTLTIQRTQQEDSAVYLCASSYPDRGNYGYTFGSGTRLTVV.

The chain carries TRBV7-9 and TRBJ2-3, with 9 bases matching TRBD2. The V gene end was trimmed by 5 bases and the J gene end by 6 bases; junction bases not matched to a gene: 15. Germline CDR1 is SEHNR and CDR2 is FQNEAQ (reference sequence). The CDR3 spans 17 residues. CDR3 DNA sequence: TGTGCCAGCAGCCCCCGAAGACTAGCGGAGCGAATGGATACGCAGTATTTT. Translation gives CASSPRRLAERMDTQYF.

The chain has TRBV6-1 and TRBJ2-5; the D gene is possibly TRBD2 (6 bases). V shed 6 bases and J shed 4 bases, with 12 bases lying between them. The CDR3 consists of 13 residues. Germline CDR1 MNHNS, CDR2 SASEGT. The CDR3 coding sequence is TGTGCCAGCAGCCAAGGAGGGCTAGAGACCCAGTACTTC. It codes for CASSQGGLETQYF.

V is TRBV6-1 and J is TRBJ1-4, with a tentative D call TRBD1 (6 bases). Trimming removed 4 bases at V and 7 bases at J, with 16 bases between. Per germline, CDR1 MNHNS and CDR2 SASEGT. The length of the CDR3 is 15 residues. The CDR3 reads CASSARQERREKLFF. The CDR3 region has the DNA TGTGCCAGCAGTGCAAGACAGGAGCGGCGTGAAAAACTGTTTTTT.

CDR3 DNA: TGCGCCAGCAGCTTATCCGGGACAGGTCTTCAAGGGTATGGCTACACCTTC. Protein: CASSLSGTGLQGYGYTF. The chain couples TRBV5-1 to TRBJ1-2; TRBD1 matches 8 bases. V lost 2 bases and J lost 5; bases outside the gene matches: 14. The CDR3 loop spans 17 amino acids. CDR1 and CDR2 from the germline V gene are SGHRS and YFSETQ.

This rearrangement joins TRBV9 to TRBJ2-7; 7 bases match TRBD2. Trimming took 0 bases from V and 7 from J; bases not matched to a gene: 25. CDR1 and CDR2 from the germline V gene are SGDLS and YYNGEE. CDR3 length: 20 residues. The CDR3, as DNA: TGTGCCAGCAGCGTAGCTTGGGTCCTGAGTTGCGGACTAGTCACTGAGGAGCAGTACTTC. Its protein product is CASSVAWVLSCGLVTEEQYF.

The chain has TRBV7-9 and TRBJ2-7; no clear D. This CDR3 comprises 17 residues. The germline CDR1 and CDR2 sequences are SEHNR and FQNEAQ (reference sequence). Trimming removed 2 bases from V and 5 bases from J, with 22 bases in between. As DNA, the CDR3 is TGTGCCAGCAGCTTAAAACTTGGAAGCGCACCTTGGGACGAGCAGTACTTC. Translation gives CASSLKLGSAPWDEQYF.

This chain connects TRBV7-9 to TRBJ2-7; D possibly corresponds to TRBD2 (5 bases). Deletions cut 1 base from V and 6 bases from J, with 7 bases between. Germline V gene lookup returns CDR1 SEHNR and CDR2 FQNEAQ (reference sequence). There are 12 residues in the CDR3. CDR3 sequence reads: CASSLELGEQYF. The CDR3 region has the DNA TGTGCCAGCAGCTTAGAACTAGGCGAGCAGTACTTC.

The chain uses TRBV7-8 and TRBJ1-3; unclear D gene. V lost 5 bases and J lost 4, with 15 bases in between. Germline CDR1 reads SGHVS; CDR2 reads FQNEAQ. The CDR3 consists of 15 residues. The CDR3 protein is CASSLGRGFGNTIYF. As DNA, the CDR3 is TGTGCCAGCAGCCTTGGGCGGGGATTCGGAAACACCATATATTTT.